Given below is one TCR beta chain in context. Its antigen is not yet known. Base quality data are lacking; no much larger clone is found one base away. Library construction relied on the immunoSEQ multiplex PCR assay. The multiplex PCR relied on a mix of 60 forward primers for TCR Vbeta segments and 13 reverse primers for TCR Jbeta segments. Amplification of the CDR3 region of rearranged TCR beta genes was performed with a multiplex PCR assay on genomic DNA. On the Illumina HiSeq System, the amplified TCR beta libraries were sequenced as 87-base-pair reads. As for the authors' bioinformatics: In a later analysis, around 80 million unique TCR beta chains were counted across the 500 to 700 repertoires, and roughly 9.9 million of these chains were shared by at least two donors. A nearest-neighbor algorithm error-corrected the raw reads and collapsed the reads into unique sequences, merging closely related sequences to remove PCR and sequencing errors. To assign V, D and J gene segments, CDR3 sequences were aligned to IMGT reference sequences. For a sequence to be retained, a match of at least six nucleotides was required to both a V gene segment and a J gene segment. Rearrangements were classified as productive when the CDR3 lacked stop codons and remained in frame with V and J, and all other rearrangements were classified as non-productive. CDR3 was defined according to IMGT convention as the region running from the second conserved V-encoded cysteine to the conserved J-encoded phenylalanine. Sequences without an unambiguous match to a single V gene segment were excluded from the earlier analysis of about 630 of the donors. An earlier analysis of several hundred of the donors called V segments functional above 56.7% productive rearrangements and segregating when the between-donor standard deviation exceeded 5%. A statistical classification framework was built to diagnose cytomegalovirus status from the catalog of TCR beta chain sequences. A later analysis assigned V and J genes by comparing TCR nucleotide sequences with IMGT/GENE-DB human TR gene sequences. The TCRdist pipeline was used in a later analysis to assign CDR3 sequences and most-parsimonious VDJ recombination scenarios. In a later analysis, each TCR beta chain was defined by its CDR3 amino acid sequence together with its V-gene family, and reads without a unique V-gene family were excluded. In a later analysis, approximately 590 highly shared, low-generation-probability nucleotide sequences were removed to address suspected cross-contamination and a sequencing artifact. In a later analysis, a clonal expansion index for each public chain was calculated from normalized within-repertoire ranks of inferred template counts. In a later analysis, generation probabilities were computed using a VDJ recombination model fitted to out-of-frame rearrangements, and the results were checked against IGoR. Hypergeometric tests were used in a later analysis to score TCR-TCR, TCR-HLA and TCR-CMV co-occurrence, with a repertoire-size bias correction applied to the TCR pairs. False discovery rates were estimated in a later analysis by permuting HLA or CMV assignments 20 times. In a later analysis, co-occurring TCRs were grouped with DBSCAN, and TCRdist sequence similarity was added when clustering was performed within HLA-allele-positive subsets. Co-occurrence clustering excluded repertoires with fewer than 30,000 or more than 120,000 public chains, plus five with anomalous nucleotide sharing. TCRdb re-hosts the immuneACCESS table, in-frame sequences only. Its copies lack some clones; in the studies checked, an unresolved V gene accounts for under half of them, and the cause for the rest is not known. Clone size and V and J calls were adopted from that table, with D and trimming inferred from the DNA. The sample table shows some 100,000 clones, and roughly 78% are seen once. The top ten constitute roughly 4.2% of the sample.

V is shortened by 7 bases, J by 2 bases, and the region joining them spans 21 bases. The germline V gene encodes CDR1 LGHNA and CDR2 YSLEER. The CDR3 sequence holds 17 residues, the cysteine and phenylalanine included. Only the CDR3 region is kept as DNA, spanning 51 bases read in frame from base 1. In total, fewer than 750 healthy bone marrow donors made up the cohort. At the time of sampling, every cohort member was nominally healthy, though immune exposures that went unrecorded were likely present. The donor tested CMV seropositive, placing the donor among the 289 seropositive members of the cohort. A peripheral blood sample was collected from each donor, and TCR beta sequencing was performed on peripheral blood mononuclear cells. The Qiagen DNeasy Blood Extraction Kit was used to extract genomic DNA from the blood cell samples. The data were taken from a study of cytomegalovirus exposure and HLA in healthy donors (dated by TCRdb to about 2017). With respect to the entire study: An earlier analysis of around 600 of the donors reported about 250 Gb of sequence data and some 120 million unique TCR beta sequences from about 179 million T cells. An early release covering 550 to 700 HLA-typed donors comprised around 300 gigabases of sequencing data and around 80 million unique TCR sequences. Among the roughly 390 genotyped donors, approximately 81% belonged to the genetic ancestry cluster associated with self-reported Caucasian donors. The study aimed to test whether cataloging public T cell receptors could reveal signatures of past pathogen exposure. The T cell repertoires of 700 or so subjects were profiled by immunosequencing and related to cytomegalovirus serostatus. Along with the roughly 700-subject first cohort, a separate validation cohort of over a hundred different subjects was used. The study combined high-throughput TCR immunosequencing, statistical association of individual TCRs with disease status, and machine learning to predict cytomegalovirus infection status. A later analysis re-examined previously published TCR beta repertoires from 610 or so donors and added high-resolution HLA genotyping to investigate patterns of TCR occurrence. The later analysis used no new phenotypic data to find candidate immune exposures, relying instead on TCR beta sequences and their occurrence across donors. An earlier analysis of approximately 580 of the donors used high-throughput TCR beta sequencing to judge whether each TCR beta V gene segment behaved as functional or pseudogenic. Alongside the repertoire data, information on donor age, sex, ethnicity and CMV serostatus was compiled. A later genetic analysis took genome-wide SNP genotypes for about 55% of the roughly 700 donors and used that subset as a discovery cohort. All discovery cohort repertoires had been generated on a single sequencing platform. Both class I and class II loci were covered by HLA typing, at four-digit resolution. Typing coverage differed by locus: A, B, C, DRB1 and DQB1 were typed in about 629-640 donors, DQA1 in 522, DPA1 in approximately 600, and DPB1 in just under 490. Roughly 5 DR-DQ haplotypes were handled as single units for association and clustering, since linkage in the cohort was strong. Among roughly 400 genotyped donors of the cohort, an average of about 240,000 unique TCR beta nucleotide sequences was sequenced per donor, of which 15% to 20% were non-productive. What the work shows at the level of the full study, not this receptor alone: The only immune exposure information available for the cohort was CMV serostatus. A later genetic analysis associated a missense DCLRE1C variant with V-gene and J-gene trimming of TCR beta chains, and an independent cohort replicated the association. An earlier analysis of approximately 530 of the donors showed that most TCR beta V segments appeared in productive rearrangements either about 87% or about 30% of the time, which broadly matched IMGT annotations. At a false discovery rate of 0.05, a later analysis linked around 15,000 TCR beta sequences to specific HLA alleles. In both the original and validation cohorts, the classifier was reported to diagnose cytomegalovirus status with high specificity and sensitivity. A further reported finding was that TCR beta sequences accurately predicted the HLA-A and HLA-B alleles for most subjects in the first cohort. In the study, 150 to 200 TCR beta chains were listed as associated with cytomegalovirus. Roughly uniform sequencing depth across donors was assumed in presence/absence analyses, although this assumption may not hold. The earlier analysis of fewer than 750 of the donors excluded approximately 17 rarely observed V segments, including chromosome 9 orphons, because counts were too low. According to a later analysis, TCR association rates differed among HLA loci, with DRB1 alleles showing the most associated TCRs and HLA-C alleles showing the fewest. A group of highly shared sequence variants was considered likely to be a technical artifact of the sequencing pipeline. Some IMGT-functional V segments, including TRBV6-2 and TRBV6-3, could not be told apart with the 87-base-pair reads, so those segments were excluded. Most TCR sequences were seen in very few donors, while some public TCRs were found in many individuals. The cohort was sequenced for TCR beta chains only, and without alpha or paired-chain data the features that could be detected were limited. A later analysis found that HLA-associated TCR beta chains were more clonally expanded and had lower generation probabilities than equally common non-associated chains. Because HLA typing was unavailable for some donors at each locus, only the typed subset was used in association tests. In a later analysis, most CMV-associated TCR beta chains were found to appear HLA-restricted, with HLA associations seemingly driven largely by CMV exposure. Linkage disequilibrium might explain the correlated functional status among segregating V segments, but an unknown experimental factor could not be excluded. When HLA alleles, especially DR and DQ, strongly co-occurred, attributing TCR associations to individual alleles was difficult. A few of the identified cytomegalovirus-associated TCR beta chains were confirmed in vitro to be specific for cytomegalovirus antigens. According to a later genetic analysis, donors in an Asian-associated ancestry cluster had fewer N-insertions in productive TCRs than the roughly 700-donor mean. The authors suggested that the approach could potentially be generalized to other disease states and immunological phenotypes. Several of the top co-occurrence clusters appeared to be linked to parvovirus B19, influenza, CMV and Epstein-Barr virus, according to a later analysis.

This sequence was found in a woman between 35 and 50 years old in good health and CMV-seropositive. The sample was PBMCs. The rearranged chain carries TRBV4-3 and TRBJ2-1; a tentative D match to TRBD1 spans 6 bases. The CDR3 reads CASKQYLGADAYNEQFF. The sequence in DNA is TGCGCCAGCAAACAATATTTGGGGGCGGATGCCTACAATGAGCAGTTCTTC.